The next 25 T cell receptor beta chains were all read from a single sample in a study of blood T cell repertoires in COVID-19. The table came from immunoSEQ multiplex PCR; TCRdb's copy has only in-frame clones and leaves some out. The sample holds fewer than 75,000 clones, 60% to 80% seen once. The sequenced material came from peripheral blood. These receptors came from an older woman with acute or convalescent COVID-19.

This clone was found a few times. The chain has TRBV19 and TRBJ2-1; TRBD2 agrees at 11 bases. In germline, CDR1 is LNHDA, CDR2 SQIVND (reference sequence). CDR3 length equals 14 residues. The V and J ends lost 10 bases and 4 bases, in that order; junction bases with no gene match: 6. The CDR3 protein is CATAGLAEYNEQFF. CDR3 nucleotide sequence: TGTGCCACAGCGGGACTAGCGGAGTACAATGAGCAGTTCTTC.

This chain uses TRBV6-6 with TRBJ1-2, with 8 bases that match TRBD1. The CDR3 covers 15 residues. CDR1 and CDR2 from the germline V gene are MNHNY and SVGAGI (reference sequence). V lost 2 bases to trimming and J lost 4 bases; unmatched junction nucleotides: 6. CDR3 DNA sequence: TGTGCCAGCAGTTACACCCCGGGACAGGTCTATGGCTACACCTTC. Translation gives CASSYTPGQVYGYTF.

The rearrangement links TRBV7-9 to TRBJ2-7, with TRBD2 as a possible D gene (6 bases). Looked up from germline, CDR1 is SEHNR and CDR2 is FQNEAQ (reference sequence). Trimming left V 8 bases short and J 5 bases short, with 16 bases between. The CDR3 runs 13 residues. The CDR3 here is CASEFRENDEQYF. CDR3 nucleotide sequence: TGTGCCAGCGAATTCCGGGAGAATGACGAGCAGTACTTC.

The V call is TRBV5-4, the J call TRBJ2-5; 8 bases line up with TRBD2. Trimming removed 7 bases from V and 5 bases from J; junction bases left unmatched: 7. Germline V gives CDR1 SGHNT, CDR2 YYREEE (reference sequence). The CDR3 is 13 amino acids. CDR3 region: CASGGGLGETQYF. CDR3 DNA sequence: TGTGCCAGCGGCGGGGGACTAGGGGAGACCCAGTACTTC.

The chain employs TRBV28 and TRBJ2-5, with 9 bases aligning to TRBD1. The germline gives CDR1 MDHEN, CDR2 SYDVKM. V lost 2 bases and J lost 2; bases outside the gene matches: 6. The CDR3 extends over 16 amino acids. The CDR3 DNA reads as TGTGCCAGCAGTTTAGGACAGGGGAAGGGGCAAGAGACCCAGTACTTC. It is translated as CASSLGQGKGQETQYF.

The rearrangement links TRBV28 to TRBJ2-7, with D tentatively TRBD1 (6 bases). Germline V gene sequence: CDR1 MDHEN, CDR2 SYDVKM. Trimming shortened V by 3 bases and J by 3 bases, and 12 bases separated the two germline ends. The CDR3 has 14 residues. The chain's CDR3 is CASSFRGPLYEQYF. CDR3 coding DNA: TGTGCCAGCAGTTTCAGGGGACCCCTCTACGAGCAGTACTTC.

The V and J genes are TRBV18 and TRBJ1-6, with 10 bases identical to TRBD1. After removal of 3 bases from V and 7 bases from J, the junction contained 0 bases not matched to a gene. CDR1 is KGHSH and CDR2 is LQKENI in the germline V gene. The CDR3 is 14 residues long. CDR3 in DNA: TGTGCCAGCTCACCGACAGGGGGCAATTCACCCCTCCACTTT. It codes for CASSPTGGNSPLHF. Together with reference TRBV18 and TRBJ1-6, the CDR3 gives the full variable domain: NAGVMQNPRHLVRRRGQEARLRCSPMKGHSHVYWYRQLPEEGLKFMVYLQKENIIDESGMPKERFSAEFPKEGPSILRIQQVVRGDSAAYFCASSPTGGNSPLHFGNGTRLTVT.

In this sample, this clone turned up a few times. This rearrangement joins TRBV7-6 to TRBJ1-1, with a possible D match to TRBD1 (6 bases). The germline gives CDR1 SGHVS, CDR2 FNYEAQ. This CDR3 is 16 amino acids long. Trimming took off 1 base at V and 5 bases at J, with 17 bases between the two ends. This chain's CDR3 is CASSLEGGNWETEAFF. CDR3 sequence (DNA): TGTGCCAGCAGCTTAGAAGGGGGTAATTGGGAAACTGAAGCTTTCTTT.

This clone was observed a handful of times. This rearrangement joins TRBV6-6 to TRBJ1-5; D might be TRBD1 (5 bases). Germline lookup yields CDR1 MNHNY and CDR2 SVGAGI (reference sequence). The CDR3 is 14 amino acids. Between the trimmed V and J ends, which lost 8 bases and 6 bases, there was a span of 17 bases. CDR3 in DNA: TGTGCCAGCGCCCCCAGCAGGGAAGGTCAGCCCCAGCATTTT. Translation: CASAPSREGQPQHF.

The CDR3 DNA reads TGTGCCAGCAGTTTGGCGGGGGCTCAACCTAACTATGGCTACACCTTC. This codes for CASSLAGAQPNYGYTF. The rearrangement joins TRBV28 to TRBJ1-2, with TRBD1 as a possible D gene (6 bases). The CDR3 consists of 16 residues. CDR1 and CDR2 from the germline V gene are MDHEN and SYDVKM. V lost 3 bases to trimming and J lost 0 bases, with 14 bases between them.

This clone was counted a few times. The CDR3: CASSYTGTSRNTIYF. The CDR3 DNA reads TGTGCCAGCAGCTACACCGGGACTTCTCGAAACACCATATATTTT. This chain links TRBV27 with TRBJ1-3, with TRBD1 as a possible D gene (5 bases). The V end was cut by 6 bases, the J end by 5 bases, with 17 bases between. The germline gives CDR1 MNHEY, CDR2 SMNVEV (reference sequence). The CDR3 is made up of 15 amino acids.

The chain employs TRBV11-2 and TRBJ1-1; D gene ambiguous. Germline CDR1 reads SGHAT; CDR2 reads FQNNGV. The CDR3 has 14 residues. The V and J ends lost 5 bases and 1 base respectively, with 11 bases between them. The CDR3 region is CASSPRGWNTEAFF. The DNA for the CDR3 is TGTGCCAGCAGCCCCAGAGGATGGAACACTGAAGCTTTCTTT.

The rearrangement links TRBV18 to TRBJ1-1, with D unclear. The CDR3 has 12 residues. Deletions cut 6 bases from V and 8 bases from J, with 13 bases between. Germline CDR1 reads KGHSH; CDR2 reads LQKENI. CDR3: CASSLYREEAFF. For the CDR3, the DNA is TGTGCCAGCTCGCTTTACAGAGAGGAAGCTTTCTTT.

J is TRBJ2-5 and V is TRBV5-1; tentatively, D is TRBD1 (6 bases). The V gene lost 4 bases and the J gene lost 3 bases, with 16 bases spanning the gap. CDR1 is SGHRS and CDR2 is YFSETQ in the germline V gene. The CDR3 covers 15 residues. CDR3 loop: CASSPPQGMEETQYF. The CDR3 region has the DNA TGCGCCAGCAGCCCCCCACAGGGCATGGAAGAGACCCAGTACTTC.

CDR3 in DNA: TGTGCCAGCAGCTTAGGGGACAGGGATGAAAAACTGTTTTTT. Translated: CASSLGDRDEKLFF. J is TRBJ1-4 and V is TRBV7-6; 9 bases agree with TRBD1. CDR3 length: 14 amino acids. The germline gives CDR1 SGHVS, CDR2 FNYEAQ. V dropped 1 base and J dropped 6; count of bases not matched to a gene: 0.

CDR3 in DNA: TGTGCCTCTCGGACAGGGGGAAATCAGCCCCAGCATTTT. It translates to CASRTGGNQPQHF. The rearrangement links TRBV2 to TRBJ1-5; 10 positions agree with TRBD1. The CDR3 contains 13 residues. Germline CDR1 is SNHLY and CDR2 is FYNNEI. The trim removed 11 bases at V and 4 bases at J, leaving 5 bases unmatched.

The gene calls are TRBV29-1 and TRBJ1-2, with D tentatively TRBD1 (5 bases). The CDR3 length is 14 residues. Germline assignment: CDR1 SQVTM and CDR2 ANQGSEA. Trimming stripped 0 bases from V and 4 bases from J, with 12 bases between. The CDR3 DNA follows: TGCAGCGTTGAAGATCCCCCCGGGGGCTATGGCTACACCTTC. Amino acids: CSVEDPPGGYGYTF.

The chain has TRBV7-9 and TRBJ1-1, with 8 bases aligning to TRBD1. Per germline, CDR1 SEHNR and CDR2 FQNEAQ (reference sequence). CDR3 length equals 16 residues. Unmatched junction bases numbered 11, after V lost 5 bases and J lost 3 bases. The DNA of the CDR3 is TGTGCCAGCAGCGTCGACAGGGGAGGGGCCGACACTGAAGCTTTCTTT. Protein: CASSVDRGGADTEAFF.

This clone was seen only once. The gene calls are TRBV27 and TRBJ2-7; 9 bases match TRBD2. This CDR3 spans 14 amino acids. The V segment lost 7 bases and the J segment 1 base; nucleotides outside the gene matches: 5. CDR1 and CDR2 (germline): MNHEY, SMNVEV (reference sequence). CDR3 sequence reads: CASTLAGGSYEQYF. The CDR3 nucleotides are TGTGCCAGCACTTTGGCGGGGGGGTCCTACGAGCAGTACTTC.

The CDR3 here is CASSPSGYEQYF. CDR3 nucleotide sequence: TGTGCCAGTAGTCCCTCCGGGTACGAGCAGTACTTC. The genes are TRBV19 and TRBJ2-7; D not resolved. This CDR3 has 12 amino acids. CDR1 and CDR2 (germline): LNHDA, SQIVND (reference sequence). V was trimmed by 5 bases and J by 4 bases, leaving 9 bases between them.

The V and J genes are TRBV27 and TRBJ1-6, with 7 positions matching TRBD1. This CDR3 has 17 residues. CDR1 is MNHEY, CDR2 SMNVEV, per germline (reference sequence). J was trimmed by 7 bases and V by 1 base; bases with no gene match: 10. The CDR3 nucleotides are TGTGCCAGCAGTTTATACGTCGGGGGACAGAGAAATTCACCCCTCCACTTT. Its protein product is CASSLYVGGQRNSPLHF.

This clone was recorded a few times. This chain uses TRBV2 with TRBJ1-1; 7 positions agree with TRBD1. CDR3 length: 15 residues. Germline CDR1 and CDR2: SNHLY and FYNNEI. Unmatched junction bases numbered 10, after V lost 6 bases and J lost 3 bases. For the CDR3, the DNA is TGTGCCAGCAGCGAACAGGGGAATCGTTACACTGAAGCTTTCTTT. This sequence encodes CASSEQGNRYTEAFF.

The chain carries TRBV6-5 and TRBJ2-5, with D possibly TRBD1 on 6 matching bases. Trimming took 0 bases from V and 5 from J, leaving 13 bases between them. From germline, CDR1 is MNHEY and CDR2 SVGAGI. The CDR3 sequence is 15 residues long. The CDR3 spells CASSYSGMGAETQYF. The CDR3 DNA sequence: TGTGCCAGCAGTTACTCGGGAATGGGGGCCGAGACCCAGTACTTC.

This chain uses TRBV5-4 with TRBJ2-3, with D unclear. Germline CDR1 is SGHNT and CDR2 is YYREEE (reference sequence). V was trimmed by 3 bases and J by 4 bases, leaving 6 bases between them. The CDR3 has 12 residues. The CDR3 nucleotides read TGTGCCAGCAGCTCTGAGTCAGATACGCAGTATTTT. This gives the protein CASSSESDTQYF.

This chain links TRBV28 with TRBJ1-4; 9 bases are shared with TRBD1. CDR1 and CDR2 (germline): MDHEN, SYDVKM. CDR3 length equals 17 residues. The trim removed 4 bases at V and 8 bases at J, leaving 14 bases unmatched. The CDR3 sequence: CASSSSPGQGSEEKLFF. CDR3 bases: TGTGCCAGCAGTTCCTCCCCCGGACAGGGGAGTGAAGAAAAACTGTTTTTT. The entire variable domain, with the rest obtained from reference TRBV28 and TRBJ1-4, is as follows: DVKVTQSSRYLVKRTGEKVFLECVQDMDHENMFWYRQDPGLGLRLIYFSYDVKMKEKGDIPEGYSVSREKKERFSLILESASTNQTSMYLCASSSSPGQGSEEKLFFGSGTQLSVL.